A single sample is the source of the 8 T cell receptor beta chains below, sequenced in a study of T cell responses to AZD1222 COVID-19 vaccine (dated by TCRdb to 2020 to 2022). Library preparation used the immunoSEQ multiplex PCR assay. What TCRdb holds here is the immuneACCESS table cut down to in-frame rearrangements. Part of the clones is not present; checked against another copy, under half of the missing clones reflect an unresolved V gene, and the others are unexplained. The sample contains 80,000 or so clones, 92% of them found a single time. The biggest ten clones account for approximately 5% of the sample. What this sample's time point label stands for: about 28 days (+/-7) after the second vaccine dose. Sequenced here: peripheral blood, sampled 28 days after the second AZD1222 dose. The receptors were sampled from an adult who received the AZD1222 COVID-19 vaccine.

This rearrangement joins TRBV4-3 to TRBJ1-6, with D maybe TRBD1 (5 bases). V dropped 0 bases and J dropped 15 bases, with 18 bases sitting between them. The CDR3 consists of 15 residues. CDR1 LGHNA and CDR2 YSLEER come from the germline V gene. The CDR3 here is CASSQDRALTGYLHF. Written as DNA, the CDR3 is TGCGCCAGCAGCCAAGACAGGGCCCTGACCGGATACCTCCACTTT.

The sample holds a few counts of this clone. The J gene is TRBJ2-7, the V gene TRBV5-4, with 7 bases that match TRBD1. Germline V gene lookup returns CDR1 SGHNT and CDR2 YYREEE (reference sequence). There are 14 residues in the CDR3. J lost 7 bases, V lost 0 bases, and 7 bases had no gene match. Here the CDR3 reads CASSLGQGLREQYF. The CDR3 nucleotides read TGTGCCAGCAGCTTGGGACAGGGCCTGAGAGAGCAGTACTTC. The whole variable domain, filled in from reference TRBV5-4 and TRBJ2-7, reads ETGVTQSPTHLIKTRGQQVTLRCSSQSGHNTVSWYQQALGQGPQFIFQYYREEENGRGNFPPRFSGLQFPNYSSELNVNALELDDSALYLCASSLGQGLREQYFGPGTRLTVT.

The genes are TRBV28 and TRBJ1-3; 8 nucleotides align to TRBD1. Germline CDR1 MDHEN, CDR2 SYDVKM. The CDR3 covers 16 residues. V lost 5 bases, J lost 2 bases, and 8 bases stayed unmatched. CDR3 coding DNA: TGTGCCAGCAGTCCTCGGACAGGGAACCCTGGAAACACCATATATTTT. The encoded protein is CASSPRTGNPGNTIYF. Using reference TRBV28 and TRBJ1-3 for the parts outside the CDR3, the full variable domain is DVKVTQSSRYLVKRTGEKVFLECVQDMDHENMFWYRQDPGLGLRLIYFSYDVKMKEKGDIPEGYSVSREKKERFSLILESASTNQTSMYLCASSPRTGNPGNTIYFGEGSWLTVV.

This chain uses TRBV6-6 with TRBJ2-1, with TRBD2 matching over 10 bases. The J segment lost 4 bases and the V segment lost 6 bases, leaving 6 bases of the junction unmatched. Germline V gene sequence: CDR1 MNHNY, CDR2 SVGAGI (reference sequence). This CDR3 region has 15 residues. The CDR3 sequence: CASSPGTSAYNEQFF. CDR3 in DNA: TGTGCCAGCAGCCCCGGGACTAGCGCTTACAATGAGCAGTTCTTC.

This chain connects TRBV2 to TRBJ1-4; 7 nucleotides align to TRBD1. The germline gives CDR1 SNHLY, CDR2 FYNNEI. Trimming removed 7 bases from V and 6 bases from J; junction bases left unmatched: 8. The CDR3 spans 14 residues. The CDR3: CASTLDRDHEKLFF. The CDR3 region has the DNA TGTGCCAGCACCCTTGACAGGGATCATGAAAAACTGTTTTTT. The variable domain in full, with the rest retrieved from reference TRBV2 and TRBJ1-4, is EPEVTQTPSHQVTQMGQEVILRCVPISNHLYFYWYRQILGQKVEFLVSFYNNEISEKSEIFDDQFSVERPDGSNFTLKIRSTKLEDSAMYFCASTLDRDHEKLFFGSGTQLSVL.

CDR3 amino acids: CASSDYSNYGYTF. The CDR3 region has the DNA TGTGCCAGCAGTGATTACAGTAACTATGGCTACACCTTC. The chain joins TRBV25-1 to TRBJ1-2; D remains ambiguous. Germline CDR1 reads MGHDK; CDR2 reads SYGVNS. The V end was cut by 3 bases, the J end by 1 base, with 6 bases between. The CDR3 contains 13 residues.

This clone was detected a few times. The rearrangement links TRBV7-9 to TRBJ2-7, with D possibly being TRBD1 or TRBD2 (6 bases each). Per germline, CDR1 SEHNR and CDR2 FQNEAQ (reference sequence). Trimming took off 4 bases at V and 5 bases at J, with 18 bases between the two ends. CDR3 length: 15 amino acids. The CDR3 bases are TGTGCCAGCAGCTCCCTCGGAGGGGGAGGACACGAGCAGTACTTC. This encodes CASSSLGGGGHEQYF.

This sequence joins TRBV6-4 and TRBJ1-2, with 9 bases fitting TRBD1. The CDR3 runs 17 residues. Germline trimming cut 4 bases from V and 1 base from J; bases unmatched to any gene: 10. Germline V gives CDR1 MRHNA, CDR2 SNTAGT. CDR3 bases: TGTGCCAGCAGTGCCTCCGGGACAGGGAAGGGTAACTATGGCTACACCTTC. Translating it yields CASSASGTGKGNYGYTF.